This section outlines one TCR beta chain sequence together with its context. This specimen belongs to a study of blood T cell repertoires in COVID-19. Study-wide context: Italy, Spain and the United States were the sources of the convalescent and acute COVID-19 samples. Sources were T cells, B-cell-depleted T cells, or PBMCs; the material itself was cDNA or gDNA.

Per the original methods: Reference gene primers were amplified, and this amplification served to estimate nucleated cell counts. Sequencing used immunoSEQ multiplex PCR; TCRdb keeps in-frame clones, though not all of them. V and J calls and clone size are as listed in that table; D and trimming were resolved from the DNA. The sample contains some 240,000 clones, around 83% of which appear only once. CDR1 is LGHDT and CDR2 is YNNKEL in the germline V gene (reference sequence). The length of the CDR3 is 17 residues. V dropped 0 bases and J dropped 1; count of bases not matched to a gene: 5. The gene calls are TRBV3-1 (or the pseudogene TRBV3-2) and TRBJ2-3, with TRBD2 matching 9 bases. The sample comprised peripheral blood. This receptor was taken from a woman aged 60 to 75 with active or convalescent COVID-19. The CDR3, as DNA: TGTGCCAGCAGCCAAGAGTTGTTAGCGGGGGGCACAGATACGCAGTATTTT. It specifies CASSQELLAGGTDTQYF.